This T cell receptor (beta chain) was captured in a study of early stage breast cancer tumors. General study findings and limits: Chain pairing and CD4, CD8 or FOXP3 expression were not captured. Enriched TCRB sequences shared across patients were mostly commonly generated sequences.

Details on this clone: The antigen remains unidentified.

TCRdb's copy holds only in-frame clones and misses some; the assay was immunoSEQ multiplex PCR. Here the sample spans 9,000 to 10,000 clones, under 70% being singletons. Sequencing input: breast tumor tissue. The sequence was collected from a person aged 55-75 years with breast cancer.

CDR3 region: CASSRRDSQFTDTQYF. CDR3 nucleotides: TGTGCCAGCAGCAGACGGGACTCACAGTTCACAGATACGCAGTATTTT. The J gene is TRBJ2-3, the V gene TRBV14; perhaps TRBD2 as D (6 bases). The germline V gene has CDR1 SGHDN and CDR2 FVKESK. This CDR3 has 16 residues. The V gene lost 5 bases and the J gene lost 2 bases, with 17 bases spanning the gap.